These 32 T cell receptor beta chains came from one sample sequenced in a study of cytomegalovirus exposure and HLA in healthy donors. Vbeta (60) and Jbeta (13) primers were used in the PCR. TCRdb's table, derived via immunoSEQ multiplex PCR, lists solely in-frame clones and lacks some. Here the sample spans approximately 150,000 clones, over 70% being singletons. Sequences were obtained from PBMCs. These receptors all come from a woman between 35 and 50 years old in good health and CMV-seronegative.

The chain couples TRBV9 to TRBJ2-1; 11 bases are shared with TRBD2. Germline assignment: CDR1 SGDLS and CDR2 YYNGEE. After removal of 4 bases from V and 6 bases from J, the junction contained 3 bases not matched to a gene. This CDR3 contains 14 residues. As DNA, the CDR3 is TGTGCCAGCAGCCCAGGACTAGCGGGCAATGAGCAGTTCTTC. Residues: CASSPGLAGNEQFF.

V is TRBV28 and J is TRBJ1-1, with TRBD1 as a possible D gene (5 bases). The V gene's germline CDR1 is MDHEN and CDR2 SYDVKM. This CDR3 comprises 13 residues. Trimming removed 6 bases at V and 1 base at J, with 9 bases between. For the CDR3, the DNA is TGTGCCAGCAGAGAGACAGCGAACACTGAAGCTTTCTTT. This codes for CASRETANTEAFF.

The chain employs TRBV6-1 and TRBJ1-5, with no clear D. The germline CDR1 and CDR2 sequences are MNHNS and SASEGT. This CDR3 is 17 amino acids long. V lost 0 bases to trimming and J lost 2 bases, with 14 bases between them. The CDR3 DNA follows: TGTGCCAGCAGTGAAGCCCACAGCGGGATGGGCAATCAGCCCCAGCATTTT. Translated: CASSEAHSGMGNQPQHF.

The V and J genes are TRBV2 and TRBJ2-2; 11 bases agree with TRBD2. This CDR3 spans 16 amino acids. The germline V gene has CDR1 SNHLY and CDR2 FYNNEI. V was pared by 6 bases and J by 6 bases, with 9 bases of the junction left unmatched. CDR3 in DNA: TGTGCCAGCAGAACTAGCGGGAGTTATTATGCCGGGGAGCTGTTTTTT. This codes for CASRTSGSYYAGELFF.

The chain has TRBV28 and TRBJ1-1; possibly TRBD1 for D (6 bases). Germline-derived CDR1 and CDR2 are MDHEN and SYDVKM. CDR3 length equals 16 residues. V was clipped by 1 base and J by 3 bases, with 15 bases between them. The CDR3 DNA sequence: TGTGCCAGCAGTTTATTGTGGGGGGGGCAGGACACTGAAGCTTTCTTT. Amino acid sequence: CASSLLWGGQDTEAFF.

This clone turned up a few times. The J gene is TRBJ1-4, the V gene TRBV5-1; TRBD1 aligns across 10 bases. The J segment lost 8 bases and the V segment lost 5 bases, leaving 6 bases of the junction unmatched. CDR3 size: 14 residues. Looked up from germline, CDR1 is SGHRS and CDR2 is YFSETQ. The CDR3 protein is CASRAGTGEEKLFF. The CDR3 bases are TGCGCCAGCAGGGCCGGGACAGGGGAAGAAAAACTGTTTTTT.

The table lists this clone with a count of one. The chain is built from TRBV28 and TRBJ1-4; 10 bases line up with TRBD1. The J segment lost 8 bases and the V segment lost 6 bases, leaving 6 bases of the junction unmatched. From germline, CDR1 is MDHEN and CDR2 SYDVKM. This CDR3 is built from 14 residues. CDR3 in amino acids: CASRLTGGGEKLFF. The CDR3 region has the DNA TGTGCCAGCAGGCTGACAGGGGGCGGGGAAAAACTGTTTTTT.

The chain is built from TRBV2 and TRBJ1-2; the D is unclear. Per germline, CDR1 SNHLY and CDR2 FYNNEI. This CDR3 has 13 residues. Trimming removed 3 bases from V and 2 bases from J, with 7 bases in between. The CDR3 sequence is CASSDRSNYGYTF. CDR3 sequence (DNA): TGTGCCAGCAGTGACAGGTCGAACTATGGCTACACCTTC.

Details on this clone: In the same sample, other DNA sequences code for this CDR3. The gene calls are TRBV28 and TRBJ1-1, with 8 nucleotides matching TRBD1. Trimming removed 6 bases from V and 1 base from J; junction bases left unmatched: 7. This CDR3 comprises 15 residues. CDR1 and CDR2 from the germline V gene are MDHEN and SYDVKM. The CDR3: CASRLYGQGNTEAFF. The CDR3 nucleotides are TGTGCCAGCAGACTTTACGGACAGGGGAACACTGAAGCTTTCTTT.

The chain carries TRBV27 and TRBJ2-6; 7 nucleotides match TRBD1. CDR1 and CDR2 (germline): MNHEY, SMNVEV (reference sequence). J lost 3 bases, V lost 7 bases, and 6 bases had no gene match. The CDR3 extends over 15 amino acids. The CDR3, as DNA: TGTGCCAGCACCCCAGGGGGTGGTGGGGCCAACGTCCTGACTTTC. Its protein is CASTPGGGGANVLTF.

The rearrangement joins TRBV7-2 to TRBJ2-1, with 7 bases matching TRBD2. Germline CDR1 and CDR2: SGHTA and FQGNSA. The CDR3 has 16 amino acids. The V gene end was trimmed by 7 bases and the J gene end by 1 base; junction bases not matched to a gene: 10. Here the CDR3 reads CASTDPSGTSYNEQFF. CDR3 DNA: TGTGCCAGCACCGACCCTAGCGGTACTTCCTACAATGAGCAGTTCTTC.

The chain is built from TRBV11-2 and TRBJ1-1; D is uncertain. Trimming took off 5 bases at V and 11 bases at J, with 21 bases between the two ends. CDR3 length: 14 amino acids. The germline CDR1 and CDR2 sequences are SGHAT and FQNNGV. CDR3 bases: TGTGCCAGCAGCCTTCGGGTGGAGGGCCGGCGGGCTTTCTTT. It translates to CASSLRVEGRRAFF.

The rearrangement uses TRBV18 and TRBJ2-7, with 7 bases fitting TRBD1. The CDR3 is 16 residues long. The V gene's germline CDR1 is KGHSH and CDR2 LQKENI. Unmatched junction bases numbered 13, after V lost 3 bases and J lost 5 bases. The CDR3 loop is CASSPESGTVGNEQYF. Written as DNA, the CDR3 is TGTGCCAGCTCACCTGAATCCGGGACAGTTGGCAACGAGCAGTACTTC.

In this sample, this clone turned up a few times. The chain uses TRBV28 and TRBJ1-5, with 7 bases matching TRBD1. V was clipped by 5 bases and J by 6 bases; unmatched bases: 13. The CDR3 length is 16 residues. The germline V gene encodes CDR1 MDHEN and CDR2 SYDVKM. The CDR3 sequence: CASSGANADRVQPQHF. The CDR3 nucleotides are TGTGCCAGCAGTGGAGCTAATGCCGACAGGGTTCAGCCCCAGCATTTT.

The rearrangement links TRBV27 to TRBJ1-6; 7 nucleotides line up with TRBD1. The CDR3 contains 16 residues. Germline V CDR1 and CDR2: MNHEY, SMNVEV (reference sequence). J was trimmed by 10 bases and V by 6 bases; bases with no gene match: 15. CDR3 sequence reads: CASRLDQGQPGSPLHF. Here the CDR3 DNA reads TGTGCCAGCAGACTCGACCAGGGACAGCCTGGGTCACCCCTCCACTTT.

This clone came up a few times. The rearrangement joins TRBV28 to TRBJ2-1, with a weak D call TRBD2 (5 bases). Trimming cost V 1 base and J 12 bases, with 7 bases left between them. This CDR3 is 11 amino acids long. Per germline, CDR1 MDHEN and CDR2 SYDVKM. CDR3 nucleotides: TGTGCCAGCAGTTTATTTGAGGGGCAGTTCTTC. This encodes CASSLFEGQFF.

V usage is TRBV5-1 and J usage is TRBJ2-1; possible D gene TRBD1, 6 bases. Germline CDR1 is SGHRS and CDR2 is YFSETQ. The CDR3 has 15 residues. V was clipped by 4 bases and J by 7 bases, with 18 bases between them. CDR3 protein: CASSIDRPLGNEQFF. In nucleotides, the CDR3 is TGCGCCAGCAGCATTGACAGGCCCCTAGGGAATGAGCAGTTCTTC.

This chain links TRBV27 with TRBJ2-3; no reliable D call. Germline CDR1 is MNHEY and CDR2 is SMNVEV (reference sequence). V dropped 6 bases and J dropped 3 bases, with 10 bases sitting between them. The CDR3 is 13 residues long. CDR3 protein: CASRPTGTDTQYF. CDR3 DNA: TGTGCCAGCAGGCCCACCGGGACAGATACGCAGTATTTT.

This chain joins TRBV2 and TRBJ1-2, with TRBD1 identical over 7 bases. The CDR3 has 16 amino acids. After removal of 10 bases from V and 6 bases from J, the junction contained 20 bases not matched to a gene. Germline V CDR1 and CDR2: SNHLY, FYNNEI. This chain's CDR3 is CATLRVTRGLIHGYTF. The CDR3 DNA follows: TGTGCCACCCTAAGGGTGACCAGGGGGTTAATCCATGGCTACACCTTC.

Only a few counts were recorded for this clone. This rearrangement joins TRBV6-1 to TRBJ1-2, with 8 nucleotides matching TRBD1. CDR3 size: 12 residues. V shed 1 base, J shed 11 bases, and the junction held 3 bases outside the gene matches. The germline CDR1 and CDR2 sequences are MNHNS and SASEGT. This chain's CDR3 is CASSEGTGWYTF. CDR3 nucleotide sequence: TGTGCCAGCAGTGAAGGGACAGGGTGGTACACCTTC.

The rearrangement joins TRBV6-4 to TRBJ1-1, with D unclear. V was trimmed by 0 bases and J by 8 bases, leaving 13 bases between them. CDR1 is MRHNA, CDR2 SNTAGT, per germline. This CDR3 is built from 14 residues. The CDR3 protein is CASSDSAEAKEAFF. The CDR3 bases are TGTGCCAGCAGTGACTCGGCGGAGGCAAAAGAAGCTTTCTTT.

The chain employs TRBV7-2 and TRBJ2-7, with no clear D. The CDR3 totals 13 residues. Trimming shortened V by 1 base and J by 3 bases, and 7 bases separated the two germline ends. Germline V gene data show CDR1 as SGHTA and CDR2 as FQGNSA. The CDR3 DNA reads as TGTGCCAGCAGCTTAGGGGCCCGCTACGAGCAGTACTTC. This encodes CASSLGARYEQYF.

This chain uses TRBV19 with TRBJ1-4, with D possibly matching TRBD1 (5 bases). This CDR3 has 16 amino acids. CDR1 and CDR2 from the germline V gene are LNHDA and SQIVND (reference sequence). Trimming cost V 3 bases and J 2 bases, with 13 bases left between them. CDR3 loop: CASSIRRGSTNEKLFF. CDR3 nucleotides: TGTGCCAGTAGTATCCGGAGGGGCTCGACTAATGAAAAACTGTTTTTT.

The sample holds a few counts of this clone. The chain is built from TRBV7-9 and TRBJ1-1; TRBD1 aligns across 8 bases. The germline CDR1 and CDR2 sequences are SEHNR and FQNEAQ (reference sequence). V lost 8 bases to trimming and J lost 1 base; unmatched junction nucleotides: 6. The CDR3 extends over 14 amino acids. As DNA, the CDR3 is TGTGCCAGCGGACAGGGCGAAGGGAACACTGAAGCTTTCTTT. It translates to CASGQGEGNTEAFF.

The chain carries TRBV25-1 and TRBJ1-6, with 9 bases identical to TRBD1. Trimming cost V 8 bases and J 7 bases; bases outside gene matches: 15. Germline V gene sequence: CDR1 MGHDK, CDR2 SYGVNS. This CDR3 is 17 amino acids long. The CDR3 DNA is TGTGCCAGCGCTCAAACAGGGACAGGGCGAGGAAATTCACCCCTCCACTTT. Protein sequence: CASAQTGTGRGNSPLHF.

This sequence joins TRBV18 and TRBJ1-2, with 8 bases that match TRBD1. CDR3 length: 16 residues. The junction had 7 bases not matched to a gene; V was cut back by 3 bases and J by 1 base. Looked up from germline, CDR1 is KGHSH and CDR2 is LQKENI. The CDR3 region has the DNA TGTGCCAGCTCACCCCAACAGGGGGAGAGTAACTATGGCTACACCTTC. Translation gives CASSPQQGESNYGYTF.

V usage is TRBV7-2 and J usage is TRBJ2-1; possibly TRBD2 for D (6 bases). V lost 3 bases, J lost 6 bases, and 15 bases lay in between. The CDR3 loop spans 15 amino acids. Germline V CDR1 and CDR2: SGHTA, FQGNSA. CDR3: CASSFYSGDRNEQFF. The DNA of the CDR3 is TGTGCCAGCAGCTTTTATTCGGGAGATCGCAATGAGCAGTTCTTC.

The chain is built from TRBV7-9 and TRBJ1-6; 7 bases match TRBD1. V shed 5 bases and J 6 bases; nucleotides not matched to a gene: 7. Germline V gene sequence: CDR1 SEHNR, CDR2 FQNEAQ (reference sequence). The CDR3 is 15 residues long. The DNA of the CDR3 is TGTGCCAGCAGCCTCAATCGGGACAGTAATTCACCCCTCCACTTT. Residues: CASSLNRDSNSPLHF.

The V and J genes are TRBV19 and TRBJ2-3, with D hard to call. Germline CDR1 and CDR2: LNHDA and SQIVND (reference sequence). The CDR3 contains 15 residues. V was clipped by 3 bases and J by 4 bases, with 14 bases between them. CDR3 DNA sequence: TGTGCCAGTAGTATTCCAGGCCCACCACCAGATACGCAGTATTTT. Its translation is CASSIPGPPPDTQYF.

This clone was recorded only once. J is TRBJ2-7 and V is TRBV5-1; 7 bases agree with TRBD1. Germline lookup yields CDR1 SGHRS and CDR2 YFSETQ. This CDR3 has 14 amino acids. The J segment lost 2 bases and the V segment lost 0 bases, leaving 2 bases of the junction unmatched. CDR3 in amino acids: CASSLDRGPYEQYF. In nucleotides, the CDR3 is TGCGCCAGCAGCTTGGACAGGGGCCCCTACGAGCAGTACTTC.

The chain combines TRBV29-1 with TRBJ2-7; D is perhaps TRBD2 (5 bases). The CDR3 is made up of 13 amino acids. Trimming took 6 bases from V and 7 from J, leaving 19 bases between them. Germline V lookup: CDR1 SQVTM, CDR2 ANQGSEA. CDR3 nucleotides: TGCAGCGTCGGCGGCCTGACTAACCAAGAGCAGTACTTC. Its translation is CSVGGLTNQEQYF.

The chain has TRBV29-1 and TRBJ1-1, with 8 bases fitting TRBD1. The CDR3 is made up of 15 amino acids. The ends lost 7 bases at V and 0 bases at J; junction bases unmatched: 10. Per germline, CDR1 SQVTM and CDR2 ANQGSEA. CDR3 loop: CSAEGTGYMNTEAFF. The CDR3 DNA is TGCAGCGCCGAGGGGACAGGTTATATGAACACTGAAGCTTTCTTT.